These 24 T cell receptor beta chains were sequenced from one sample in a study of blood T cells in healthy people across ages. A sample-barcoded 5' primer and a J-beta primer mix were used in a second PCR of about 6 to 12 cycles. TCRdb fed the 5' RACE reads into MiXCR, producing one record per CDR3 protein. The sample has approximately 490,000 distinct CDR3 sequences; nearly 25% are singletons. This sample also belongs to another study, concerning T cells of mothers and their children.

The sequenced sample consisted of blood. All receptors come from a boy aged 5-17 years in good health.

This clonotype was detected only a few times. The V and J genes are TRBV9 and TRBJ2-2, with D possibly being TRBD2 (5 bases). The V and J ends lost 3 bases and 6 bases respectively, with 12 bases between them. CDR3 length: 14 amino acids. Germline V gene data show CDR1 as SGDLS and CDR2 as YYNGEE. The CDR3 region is CASSERTYAGELFF. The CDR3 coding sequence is TGTGCCAGCAGCGAACGGACTTATGCCGGGGAGCTGTTTTTT.

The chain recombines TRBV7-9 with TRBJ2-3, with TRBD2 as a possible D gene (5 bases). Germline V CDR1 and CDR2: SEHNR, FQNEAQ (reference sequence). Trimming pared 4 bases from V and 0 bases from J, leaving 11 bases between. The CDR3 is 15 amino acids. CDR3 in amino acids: CASSSKLGSTDTQYF. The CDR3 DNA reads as TGTGCCAGCAGCTCAAAACTAGGGAGCACAGATACGCAGTATTTT.

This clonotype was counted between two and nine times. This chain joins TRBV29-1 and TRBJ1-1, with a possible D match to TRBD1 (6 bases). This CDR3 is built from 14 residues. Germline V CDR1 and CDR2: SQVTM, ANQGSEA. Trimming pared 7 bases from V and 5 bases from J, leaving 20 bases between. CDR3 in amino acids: CSAVIGGGRTEAFF. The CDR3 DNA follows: TGCAGCGCGGTAATAGGAGGGGGTCGGACTGAAGCTTTCTTT.

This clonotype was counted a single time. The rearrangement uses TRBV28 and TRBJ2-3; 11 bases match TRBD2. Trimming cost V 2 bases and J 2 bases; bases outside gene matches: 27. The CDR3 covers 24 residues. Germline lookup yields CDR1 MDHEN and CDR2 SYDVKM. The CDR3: CASSLGGPPISGREIALNTDTQYF. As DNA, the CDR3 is TGTGCCAGCAGTTTAGGTGGCCCCCCTATTAGCGGGAGGGAAATAGCATTGAACACAGATACGCAGTATTTT.

The CDR3 spells CASSLRRGTDTFYGYTF. As DNA, the CDR3 is TGTGCCAGCAGCCTCCGAAGGGGGACGGATACCTTCTATGGCTACACCTTC. The chain joins TRBV7-9 to TRBJ1-2; D possibly corresponds to TRBD1 (6 bases). The CDR3 contains 17 residues. V dropped 5 bases and J dropped 4 bases, with 23 bases sitting between them. Per the germline V gene, CDR1 is SEHNR and CDR2 is FQNEAQ (reference sequence).

The CDR3 region has the DNA TGTGCCAGCAGCTTGATCACGTTTTGGGGGCTCTACGAGCAGTACTTC. Its protein product is CASSLITFWGLYEQYF. The V gene is TRBV28, the J gene TRBJ2-7; D is possibly TRBD1 (6 bases). The CDR3 sequence is 16 residues long. V lost 6 bases and J 3 bases, leaving 21 bases between the germline ends. In germline, CDR1 is MDHEN, CDR2 SYDVKM.

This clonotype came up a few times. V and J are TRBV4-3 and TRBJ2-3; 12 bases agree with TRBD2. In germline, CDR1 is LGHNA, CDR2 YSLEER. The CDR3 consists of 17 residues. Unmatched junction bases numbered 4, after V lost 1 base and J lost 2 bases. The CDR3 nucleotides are TGCGCCAGCAGCCAAGGGCTAGCGGGGGGGTACACAGATACGCAGTATTTT. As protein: CASSQGLAGGYTDTQYF.

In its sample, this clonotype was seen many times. The CDR3 sequence: CASSEGLTPYEQYF. The CDR3 nucleotides are TGTGCCAGCAGCGAGGGACTCACGCCCTACGAGCAGTACTTC. The chain recombines TRBV12-3 or TRBV12-4 with TRBJ2-5; D possibly corresponds to TRBD2 (6 bases). The last part of the DNA fits TRBJ2-7 better; the J call may be wrong. The CDR3 runs 14 residues.

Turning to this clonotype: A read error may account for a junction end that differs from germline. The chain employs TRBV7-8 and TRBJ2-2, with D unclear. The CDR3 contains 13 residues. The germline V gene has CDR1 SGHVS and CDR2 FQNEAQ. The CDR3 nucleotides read TGTGCCAGCAGCCCTTTAGCCACCAGGGAGCTGTTTTTT. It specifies CASSPLATRELFF.

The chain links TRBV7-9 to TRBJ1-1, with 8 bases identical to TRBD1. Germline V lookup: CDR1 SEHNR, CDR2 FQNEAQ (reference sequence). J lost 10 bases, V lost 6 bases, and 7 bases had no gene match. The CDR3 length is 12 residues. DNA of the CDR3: TGTGCCAGCAGACAAGGGGACAGGACAGCTTTCTTT. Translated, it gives CASRQGDRTAFF.

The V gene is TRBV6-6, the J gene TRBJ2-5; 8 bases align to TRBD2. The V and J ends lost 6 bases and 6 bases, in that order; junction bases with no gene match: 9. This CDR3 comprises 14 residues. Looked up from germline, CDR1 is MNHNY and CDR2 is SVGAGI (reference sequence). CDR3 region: CASSPLSGGKTQYF. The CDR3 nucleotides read TGTGCCAGCAGCCCCTTAAGCGGGGGTAAGACCCAGTACTTC.

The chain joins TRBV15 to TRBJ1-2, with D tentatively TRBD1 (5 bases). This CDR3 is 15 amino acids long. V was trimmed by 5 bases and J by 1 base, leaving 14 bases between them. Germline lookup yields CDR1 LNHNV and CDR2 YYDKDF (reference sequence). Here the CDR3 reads CATSLGRAHNYGYTF. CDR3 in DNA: TGTGCCACCAGCCTGGGCAGGGCCCATAACTATGGCTACACCTTC.

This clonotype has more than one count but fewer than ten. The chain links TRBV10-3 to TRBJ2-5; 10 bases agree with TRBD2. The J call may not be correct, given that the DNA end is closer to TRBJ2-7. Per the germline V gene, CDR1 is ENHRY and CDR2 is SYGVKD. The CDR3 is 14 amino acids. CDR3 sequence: CAISSSGSSYEQYF. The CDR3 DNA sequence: TGTGCCATCAGTTCTAGCGGGAGTAGTTACGAGCAGTACTTC.

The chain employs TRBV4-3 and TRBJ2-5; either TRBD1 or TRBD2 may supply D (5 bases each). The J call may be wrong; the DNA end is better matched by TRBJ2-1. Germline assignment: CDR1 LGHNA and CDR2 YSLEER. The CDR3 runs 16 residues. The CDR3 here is CASSQEAAGSYNEQFF. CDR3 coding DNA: TGCGCCAGCAGCCAAGAGGCGGCAGGGAGCTACAATGAGCAGTTCTTC.

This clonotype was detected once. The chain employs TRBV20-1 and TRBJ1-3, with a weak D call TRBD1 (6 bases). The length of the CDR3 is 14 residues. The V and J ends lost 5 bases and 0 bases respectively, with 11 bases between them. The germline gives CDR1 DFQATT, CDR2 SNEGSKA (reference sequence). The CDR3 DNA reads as TGCAGTGCTCTTTCCAGGGGCTCTGGAAACACCATATATTTT. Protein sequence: CSALSRGSGNTIYF.

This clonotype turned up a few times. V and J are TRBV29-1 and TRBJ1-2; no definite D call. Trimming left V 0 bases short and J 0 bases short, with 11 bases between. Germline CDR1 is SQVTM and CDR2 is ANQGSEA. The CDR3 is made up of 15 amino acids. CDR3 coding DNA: TGCAGCGTTGAAGATTCGAGCGGACCTAACTATGGCTACACCTTC. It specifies CSVEDSSGPNYGYTF.

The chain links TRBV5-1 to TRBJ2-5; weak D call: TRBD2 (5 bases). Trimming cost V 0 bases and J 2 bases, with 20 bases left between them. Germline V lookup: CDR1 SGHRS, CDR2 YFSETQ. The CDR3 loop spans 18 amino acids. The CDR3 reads CASSLEPAERRNQETQYF. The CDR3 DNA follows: TGCGCCAGCAGCTTGGAACCTGCGGAGCGGAGAAATCAAGAGACCCAGTACTTC.

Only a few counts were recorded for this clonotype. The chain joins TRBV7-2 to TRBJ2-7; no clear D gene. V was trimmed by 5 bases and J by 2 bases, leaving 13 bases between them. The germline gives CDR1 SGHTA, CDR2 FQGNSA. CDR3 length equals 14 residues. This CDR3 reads CASSPDRRTYEQYF. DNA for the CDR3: TGTGCCAGCAGCCCGGACCGCCGAACCTACGAGCAGTACTTC.

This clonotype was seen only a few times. The CDR3 protein is CASSQEVANTEAFF. As DNA, the CDR3 is TGTGCCAGCAGCCAAGAGGTTGCGAACACTGAAGCTTTCTTT. This chain joins TRBV14 and TRBJ1-1; D is undetermined. The CDR3 totals 14 residues. V shed 0 bases and J shed 1 base, with 6 bases lying between them. CDR1 is SGHDN and CDR2 is FVKESK in the germline V gene.

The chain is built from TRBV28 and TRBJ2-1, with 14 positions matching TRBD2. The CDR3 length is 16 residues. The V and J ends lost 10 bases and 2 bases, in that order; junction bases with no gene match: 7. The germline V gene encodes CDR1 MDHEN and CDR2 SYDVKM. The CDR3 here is CAIRLAGGPPYNEQFF. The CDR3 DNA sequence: TGTGCCATTCGACTAGCGGGAGGGCCCCCCTACAATGAGCAGTTCTTC.

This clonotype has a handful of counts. CDR3 in DNA: TGTGCCAGCAGTAACCCAGGGCTAGCCAAAAACATTCAGTACTTC. It specifies CASSNPGLAKNIQYF. This chain joins TRBV6-7 and TRBJ2-4; D might be TRBD1 (5 bases). TRBV6-7 has ORF status, its function being uncertain. The CDR3 contains 15 residues. V was shortened by 5 bases and J by 0 bases, with 11 bases between the two germline ends.

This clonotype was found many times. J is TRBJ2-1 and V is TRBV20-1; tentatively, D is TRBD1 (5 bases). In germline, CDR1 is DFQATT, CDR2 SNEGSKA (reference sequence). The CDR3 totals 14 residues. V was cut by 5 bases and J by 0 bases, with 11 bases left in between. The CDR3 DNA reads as TGCAGTGCTTCCAGGGTGAGCTCCTACAATGAGCAGTTCTTC. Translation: CSASRVSSYNEQFF.

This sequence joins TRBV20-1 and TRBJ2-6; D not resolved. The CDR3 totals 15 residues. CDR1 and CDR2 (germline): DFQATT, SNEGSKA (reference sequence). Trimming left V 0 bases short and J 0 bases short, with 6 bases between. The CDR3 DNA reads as TGCAGTGCTAGAGACCCGAACTCTGGGGCCAACGTCCTGACTTTC. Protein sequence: CSARDPNSGANVLTF.

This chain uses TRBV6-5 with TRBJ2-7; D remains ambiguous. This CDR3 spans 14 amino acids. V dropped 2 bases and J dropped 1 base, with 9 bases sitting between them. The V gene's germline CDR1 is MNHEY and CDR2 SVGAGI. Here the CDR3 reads CASSYGVKSYEQYF. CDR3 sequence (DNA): TGTGCCAGCAGTTACGGGGTTAAGTCCTACGAGCAGTACTTC.